This T cell receptor beta chain derives from a study of blood T cell repertoires in COVID-19. Study-wide context: The samples span acute and convalescent COVID-19 from the United States, Italy and Spain. Nucleic acid was either cDNA or gDNA, and it came from T cells, B-cell-depleted T cells, or PBMCs.

CDR3 size: 14 residues. Per germline, CDR1 MDHEN and CDR2 SYDVKM. Trimming took off 2 bases at V and 2 bases at J, with 9 bases between the two ends. Authors' analysis steps: Estimation of nucleated cell counts relied on the amplification of reference gene primers. The table came from immunoSEQ multiplex PCR; TCRdb's copy has only in-frame clones and leaves some out. V, J and clone size are taken as reported in that table, and D and trimming were inferred from the DNA itself. The data show about 300,000 clones, roughly 88% seen once. The receptor comes from a woman between 45 and 65 years old with acute or convalescent COVID-19. Specimen: peripheral blood. This rearrangement joins TRBV28 to TRBJ1-2; the D gene is possibly TRBD1 (5 bases). For the CDR3, the DNA is TGTGCCAGCAGTTTAGGCTCAGGGAACTATGGCTACACCTTC. Translated, it gives CASSLGSGNYGYTF.